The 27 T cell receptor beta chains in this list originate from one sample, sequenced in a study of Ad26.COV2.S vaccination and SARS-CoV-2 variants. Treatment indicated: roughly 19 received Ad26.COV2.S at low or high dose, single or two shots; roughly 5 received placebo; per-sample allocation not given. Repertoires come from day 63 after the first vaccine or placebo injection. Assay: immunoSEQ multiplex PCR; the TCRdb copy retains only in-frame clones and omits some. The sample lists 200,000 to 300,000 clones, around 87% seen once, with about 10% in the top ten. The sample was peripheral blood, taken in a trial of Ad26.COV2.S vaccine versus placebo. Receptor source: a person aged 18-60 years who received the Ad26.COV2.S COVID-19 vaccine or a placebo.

The CDR3 reads CASPGISGNTIYF. The CDR3 bases are TGTGCCAGCCCGGGGATATCCGGAAACACCATATATTTT. The rearrangement joins TRBV6-5 to TRBJ1-3; D not resolved. CDR1 and CDR2 from the germline V gene are MNHEY and SVGAGI. V gave up 8 bases and J gave up 4 bases, with 12 bases separating them. The CDR3 is made up of 13 amino acids.

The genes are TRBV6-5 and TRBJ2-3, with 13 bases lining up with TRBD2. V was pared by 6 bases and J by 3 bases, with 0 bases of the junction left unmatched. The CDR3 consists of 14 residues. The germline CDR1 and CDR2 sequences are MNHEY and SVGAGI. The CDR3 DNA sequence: TGTGCCAGCAGGACTAGCGGGGGGACAGATACGCAGTATTTT. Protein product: CASRTSGGTDTQYF.

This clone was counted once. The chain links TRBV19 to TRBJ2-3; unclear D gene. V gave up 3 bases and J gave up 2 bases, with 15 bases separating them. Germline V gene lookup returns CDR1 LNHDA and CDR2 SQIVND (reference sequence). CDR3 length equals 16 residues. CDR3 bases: TGTGCCAGTAGTATGTCGGCGAGACCATACACAGATACGCAGTATTTT. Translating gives CASSMSARPYTDTQYF.

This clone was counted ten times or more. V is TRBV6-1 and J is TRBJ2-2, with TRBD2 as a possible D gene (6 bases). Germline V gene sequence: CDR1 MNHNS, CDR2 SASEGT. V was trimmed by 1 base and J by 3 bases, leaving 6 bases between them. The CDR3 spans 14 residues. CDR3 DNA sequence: TGTGCCAGCAGTGAAGGACTAGACACCGGGGAGCTGTTTTTT. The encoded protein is CASSEGLDTGELFF.

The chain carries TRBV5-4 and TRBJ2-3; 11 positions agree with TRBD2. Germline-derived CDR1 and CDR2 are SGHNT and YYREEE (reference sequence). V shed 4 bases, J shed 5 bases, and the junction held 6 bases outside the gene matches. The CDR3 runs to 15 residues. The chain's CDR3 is CASSGSGGVIDTQYF. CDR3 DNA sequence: TGTGCCAGCAGCGGTAGCGGGGGGGTGATAGATACGCAGTATTTT.

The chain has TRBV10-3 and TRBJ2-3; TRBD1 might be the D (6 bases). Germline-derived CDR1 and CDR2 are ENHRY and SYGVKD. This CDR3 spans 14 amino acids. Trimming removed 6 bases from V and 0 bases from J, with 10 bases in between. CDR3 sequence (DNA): TGTGCCATCAGCTTACAGGGCAGCACAGATACGCAGTATTTT. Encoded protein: CAISLQGSTDTQYF.

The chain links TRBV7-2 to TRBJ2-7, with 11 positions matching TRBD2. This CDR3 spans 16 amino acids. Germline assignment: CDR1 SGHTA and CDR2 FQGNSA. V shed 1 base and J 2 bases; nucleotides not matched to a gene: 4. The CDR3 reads CASSLVVTSGTYEQYF. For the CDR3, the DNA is TGTGCCAGCAGCTTAGTCGTGACTAGCGGGACCTACGAGCAGTACTTC.

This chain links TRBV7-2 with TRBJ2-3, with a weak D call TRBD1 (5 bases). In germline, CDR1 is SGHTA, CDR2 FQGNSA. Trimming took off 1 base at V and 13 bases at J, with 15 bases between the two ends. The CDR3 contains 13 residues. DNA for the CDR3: TGTGCCAGCAGCTTAGGCCTAGGGGCAAGGAAGTATTTT. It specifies CASSLGLGARKYF.

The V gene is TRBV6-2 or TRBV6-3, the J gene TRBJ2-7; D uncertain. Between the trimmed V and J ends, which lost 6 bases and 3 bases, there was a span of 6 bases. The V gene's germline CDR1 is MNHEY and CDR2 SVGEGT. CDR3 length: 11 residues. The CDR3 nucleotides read TGTGCCAGCAGCCAGAACTACGAGCAGTACTTC. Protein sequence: CASSQNYEQYF.

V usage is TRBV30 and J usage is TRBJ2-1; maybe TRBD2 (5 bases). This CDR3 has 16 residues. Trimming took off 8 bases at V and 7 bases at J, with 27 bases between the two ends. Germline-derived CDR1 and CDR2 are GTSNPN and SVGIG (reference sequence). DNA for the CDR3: TGTGCCCGGACCGAAAAGAATGGGCTAGCATGGAATGAGCAGTTCTTC. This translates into CARTEKNGLAWNEQFF.

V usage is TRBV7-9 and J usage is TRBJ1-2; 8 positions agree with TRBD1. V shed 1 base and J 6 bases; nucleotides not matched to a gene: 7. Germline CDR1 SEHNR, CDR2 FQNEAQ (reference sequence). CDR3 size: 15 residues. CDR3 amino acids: CASSLDSTGVDGYTF. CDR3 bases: TGTGCCAGCAGCTTAGATTCGACAGGGGTCGATGGCTACACCTTC.

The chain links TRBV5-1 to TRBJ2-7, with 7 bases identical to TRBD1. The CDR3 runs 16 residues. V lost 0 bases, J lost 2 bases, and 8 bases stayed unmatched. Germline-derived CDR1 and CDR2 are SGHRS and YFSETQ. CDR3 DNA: TGCGCCAGCAGCTTGGCGAAGGGGGCCTGGCCCTACGAGCAGTACTTC. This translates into CASSLAKGAWPYEQYF.

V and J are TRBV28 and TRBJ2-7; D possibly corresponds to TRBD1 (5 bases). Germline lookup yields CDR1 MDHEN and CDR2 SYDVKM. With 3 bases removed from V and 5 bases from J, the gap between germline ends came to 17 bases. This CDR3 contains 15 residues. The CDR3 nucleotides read TGTGCCAGCAGTTTTCGGCCAGGGCCCACCCACGAGCAGTACTTC. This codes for CASSFRPGPTHEQYF.

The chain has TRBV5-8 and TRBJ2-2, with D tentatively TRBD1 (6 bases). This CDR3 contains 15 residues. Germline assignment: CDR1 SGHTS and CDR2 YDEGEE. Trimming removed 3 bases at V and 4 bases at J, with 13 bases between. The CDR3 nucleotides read TGTGCCAGCAGCTCCACCGGGACAATCACCGGGGAGCTGTTTTTT. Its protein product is CASSSTGTITGELFF.

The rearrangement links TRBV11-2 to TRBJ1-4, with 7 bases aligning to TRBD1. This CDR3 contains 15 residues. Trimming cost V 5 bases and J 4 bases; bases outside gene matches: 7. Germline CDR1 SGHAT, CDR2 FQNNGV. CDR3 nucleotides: TGTGCCAGCAGCGCGACGACAGGGTATAATGAAAAACTGTTTTTT. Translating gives CASSATTGYNEKLFF.

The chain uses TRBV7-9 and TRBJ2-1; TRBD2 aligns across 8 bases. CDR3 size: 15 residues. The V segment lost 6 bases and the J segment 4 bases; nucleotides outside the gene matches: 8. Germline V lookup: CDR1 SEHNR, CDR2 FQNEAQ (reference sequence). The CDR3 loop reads CASSSTGTSYNEQFF. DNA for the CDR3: TGTGCCAGCAGTTCCACCGGGACTAGTTACAATGAGCAGTTCTTC.

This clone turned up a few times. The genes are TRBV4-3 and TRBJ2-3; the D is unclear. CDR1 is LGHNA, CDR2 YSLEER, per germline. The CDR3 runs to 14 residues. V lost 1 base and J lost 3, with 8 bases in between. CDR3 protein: CASSQGYPTDTQYF. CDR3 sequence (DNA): TGCGCCAGCAGCCAAGGGTACCCTACAGATACGCAGTATTTT.

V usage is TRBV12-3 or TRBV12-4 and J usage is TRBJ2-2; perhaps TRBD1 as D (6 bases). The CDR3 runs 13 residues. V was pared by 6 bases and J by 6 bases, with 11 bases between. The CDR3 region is CASRPHRAGELFF. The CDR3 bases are TGTGCCAGCAGACCTCACAGGGCCGGGGAGCTGTTTTTT.

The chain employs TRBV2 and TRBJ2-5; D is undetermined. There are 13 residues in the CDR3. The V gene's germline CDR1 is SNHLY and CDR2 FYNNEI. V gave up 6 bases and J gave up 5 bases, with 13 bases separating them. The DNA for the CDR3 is TGTGCCAGCAGAGGTATGGGCTTCGAGACCCAGTACTTC. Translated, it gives CASRGMGFETQYF.

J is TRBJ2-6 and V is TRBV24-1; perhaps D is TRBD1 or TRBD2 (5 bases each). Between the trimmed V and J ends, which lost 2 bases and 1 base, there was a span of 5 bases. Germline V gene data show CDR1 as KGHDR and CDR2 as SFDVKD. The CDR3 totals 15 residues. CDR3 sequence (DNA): TGTGCCACCAGTGATTGGGGGTCTGGGGCCAACGTCCTGACTTTC. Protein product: CATSDWGSGANVLTF.

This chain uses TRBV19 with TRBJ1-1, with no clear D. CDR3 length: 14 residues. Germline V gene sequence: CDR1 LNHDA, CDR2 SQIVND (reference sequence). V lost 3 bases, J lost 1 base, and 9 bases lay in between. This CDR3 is CASSISAGNTEAFF. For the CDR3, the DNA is TGTGCCAGTAGTATTAGCGCAGGGAACACTGAAGCTTTCTTT.

The CDR3 spells CASSTTNEQYF. Written as DNA, the CDR3 is TGTGCCAGCAGTACAACAAACGAGCAGTACTTC. The chain is built from TRBV12-3 or TRBV12-4 and TRBJ2-7; D remains unclear. V was clipped by 5 bases and J by 5 bases, with 7 bases between them. The CDR3 runs 11 residues.

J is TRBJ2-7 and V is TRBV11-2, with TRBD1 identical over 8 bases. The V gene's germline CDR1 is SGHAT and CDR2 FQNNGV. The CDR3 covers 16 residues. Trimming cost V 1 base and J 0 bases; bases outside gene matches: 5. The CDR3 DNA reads TGTGCCAGCAGCTTAGCAGGGGGCCCGAGCTCCTACGAGCAGTACTTC. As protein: CASSLAGGPSSYEQYF. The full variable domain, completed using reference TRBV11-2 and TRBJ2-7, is EAGVAQSPRYKIIEKRQSVAFWCNPISGHATLYWYQQILGQGPKLLIQFQNNGVVDDSQLPKDRFSAERLKGVDSTLKIQPAKLEDSAVYLCASSLAGGPSSYEQYFGPGTRLTVT.

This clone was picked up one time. The CDR3 loop is CASSLVGAPSGNTIYF. Written as DNA, the CDR3 is TGTGCCAGCAGCTTAGTAGGGGCCCCCTCTGGAAACACCATATATTTT. The V gene is TRBV7-2, the J gene TRBJ1-3; TRBD1 is a possible D gene (5 bases). Trimming left V 1 base short and J 0 bases short, with 10 bases between. The germline gives CDR1 SGHTA, CDR2 FQGNSA. The CDR3 extends over 16 amino acids.

The CDR3 is CASSPAATYEQYF. The CDR3 bases are TGTGCCAGCAGCCCCGCGGCGACCTACGAGCAGTACTTC. The chain carries TRBV7-3 and TRBJ2-7; D unresolved. Per the germline V gene, CDR1 is SGHTA and CDR2 is FQGTGA. V was cut by 5 bases and J by 2 bases, with 10 bases left in between. The CDR3 is 13 residues long.

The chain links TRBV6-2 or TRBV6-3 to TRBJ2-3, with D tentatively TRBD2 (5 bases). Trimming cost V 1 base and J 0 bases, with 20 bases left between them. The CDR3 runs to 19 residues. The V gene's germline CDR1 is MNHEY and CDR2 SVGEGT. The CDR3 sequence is CASSYLRLAKKASTDTQYF. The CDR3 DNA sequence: TGTGCCAGCAGTTACTTACGGCTAGCTAAAAAAGCGAGCACAGATACGCAGTATTTT.

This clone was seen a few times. In nucleotides, the CDR3 is TGCGCCAGCAGCTGGGGGTTTCGGGACGAGCAGTACTTC. This translates into CASSWGFRDEQYF. The chain joins TRBV5-1 to TRBJ2-7, with D perhaps TRBD1 or TRBD2 (5 bases each). This CDR3 has 13 amino acids. Germline CDR1 is SGHRS and CDR2 is YFSETQ. V gave up 3 bases and J gave up 5 bases, with 12 bases separating them. Full variable domain (rest looked up from reference TRBV5-1 and TRBJ2-7): KAGVTQTPRYLIKTRGQQVTLSCSPISGHRSVSWYQQTPGQGLQFLFEYFSETQRNKGNFPGRFSGRQFSNSRSEMNVSTLELGDSALYLCASSWGFRDEQYFGPGTRLTVT.